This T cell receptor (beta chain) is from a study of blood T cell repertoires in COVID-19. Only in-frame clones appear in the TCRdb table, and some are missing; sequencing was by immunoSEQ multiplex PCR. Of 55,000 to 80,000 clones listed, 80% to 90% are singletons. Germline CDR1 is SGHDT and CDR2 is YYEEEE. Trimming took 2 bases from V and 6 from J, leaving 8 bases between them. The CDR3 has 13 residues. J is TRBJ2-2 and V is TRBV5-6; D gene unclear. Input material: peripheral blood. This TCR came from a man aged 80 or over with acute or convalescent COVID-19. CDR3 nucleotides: TGTGCCAGCAGCTTCGGCAGGCCCGGGGAGCTGTTTTTT. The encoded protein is CASSFGRPGELFF.